A selection of T cell receptor beta chains follows, all from one sample in a study of cytomegalovirus exposure and HLA in healthy donors. This table comes from immunoSEQ multiplex PCR, and its TCRdb copy is limited to in-frame clones, with some not included. Among 100,000 to 150,000 clones listed, about 93% were seen once. The sample was PBMCs. Source of these receptors: a woman aged 18-30 years in good health and CMV-seronegative. CDR3s include the opening cysteine and the closing phenylalanine or tryptophan. A D gene is named only where the DNA matches it firmly. For some rows the clone size is stated as once, few or many, or as a class when expanded; others skip it.

d_call: TRBD2
v_call: TRBV2
j_call: TRBJ2-1
clone_size: NA
cdr3_aa: CASSVGGSGKQFF
cdr3_nt: TGTGCCAGCAGTGTGGGGGGGAGCGGGAAGCAGTTCTTC

d_call: NA
v_call: TRBV5-1
j_call: TRBJ1-1
clone_size: once
cdr3_aa: CASYRDSPTMNAEAFF
cdr3_nt: TGCGCCAGCTACAGGGATTCACCAACGATGAACGCTGAAGCTTTCTTT

d_call: NA
v_call: TRBV2
j_call: TRBJ2-1
clone_size: few
cdr3_aa: CASSRGNEQFF
cdr3_nt: TGTGCCAGCAGCAGAGGCAATGAGCAGTTCTTC

d_call: TRBD2
v_call: TRBV7-2
j_call: TRBJ2-5
clone_size: NA
cdr3_aa: CASSTSGLQETQYF
cdr3_nt: TGTGCCAGCAGCACTAGCGGGTTACAAGAGACCCAGTACTTC

d_call: NA
v_call: TRBV18
j_call: TRBJ2-1
clone_size: once
cdr3_aa: CASSQTRDNEQFF
cdr3_nt: TGTGCCAGCTCACAGACCCGGGACAATGAGCAGTTCTTC

d_call: TRBD1
v_call: TRBV2
j_call: TRBJ2-3
clone_size: NA
cdr3_aa: CASRWTGETDTQYF
cdr3_nt: TGTGCCAGCAGATGGACAGGGGAGACAGATACGCAGTATTTT

d_call: NA
v_call: TRBV9
j_call: TRBJ2-7
clone_size: NA
cdr3_aa: CASSSNREGEQYF
cdr3_nt: TGTGCCAGCAGCTCTAACAGGGAGGGCGAGCAGTACTTC

d_call: NA
v_call: TRBV28
j_call: TRBJ2-7
clone_size: NA
cdr3_aa: CASRPLDRLTYEQYF
cdr3_nt: TGTGCCAGCAGACCCCTCGACAGGCTGACCTACGAGCAGTACTTC

d_call: NA
v_call: TRBV30
j_call: TRBJ1-1
clone_size: NA
cdr3_aa: CAWITFGGQNDTEAFF
cdr3_nt: TGTGCCTGGATTACCTTCGGGGGGCAGAACGACACTGAAGCTTTCTTT

d_call: TRBD1
v_call: TRBV5-1
j_call: TRBJ1-2
clone_size: NA
cdr3_aa: CASSSGQGGGYTF
cdr3_nt: TGCGCCAGCAGCTCGGGACAGGGGGGCGGCTACACCTTC

d_call: NA
v_call: TRBV27
j_call: TRBJ2-2
clone_size: NA
cdr3_aa: CASMAGSANTGELFF
cdr3_nt: TGTGCCAGCATGGCAGGGTCCGCGAACACCGGGGAGCTGTTTTTT

d_call: TRBD1
v_call: TRBV27
j_call: TRBJ1-1
clone_size: NA
cdr3_aa: CASSLSGEDRVRVAFF
cdr3_nt: TGTGCCAGCAGTTTATCTGGGGAGGACAGGGTTAGGGTAGCTTTCTTT

d_call: TRBD1
v_call: TRBV10-3
j_call: TRBJ2-2
clone_size: NA
cdr3_aa: CATVDRVVTGELFF
cdr3_nt: TGTGCCACCGTGGACAGGGTGGTCACCGGGGAGCTGTTTTTT

d_call: TRBD1
v_call: TRBV28
j_call: TRBJ1-2
clone_size: NA
cdr3_aa: CASIIGQGASGYTF
cdr3_nt: TGTGCCAGCATTATCGGACAGGGGGCGTCAGGCTACACCTTC

d_call: NA
v_call: TRBV5-1
j_call: TRBJ2-3
clone_size: NA
cdr3_aa: CASSPGFRKETDTQYF
cdr3_nt: TGCGCCAGCAGTCCGGGTTTCCGAAAGGAGACAGATACGCAGTATTTT

d_call: NA
v_call: TRBV2
j_call: TRBJ1-5
clone_size: NA
cdr3_aa: CASSPLTADQPQHF
cdr3_nt: TGTGCCAGCAGTCCGCTGACAGCAGATCAGCCCCAGCATTTT

d_call: NA
v_call: TRBV28
j_call: TRBJ1-1
clone_size: NA
cdr3_aa: CASSIQVNTEAFF
cdr3_nt: TGTGCCAGCAGTATTCAGGTGAACACTGAAGCTTTCTTT

d_call: NA
v_call: TRBV20-1
j_call: TRBJ1-1
clone_size: NA
cdr3_aa: CSARDSEAAFF
cdr3_nt: TGCAGTGCTAGAGATTCTGAGGCGGCTTTCTTT

d_call: TRBD2
v_call: TRBV25-1
j_call: TRBJ2-3
clone_size: NA
cdr3_aa: CASSEDDASGIDTQYF
cdr3_nt: TGTGCCAGCAGTGAGGATGATGCTAGCGGGATAGATACGCAGTATTTT

d_call: TRBD1
v_call: TRBV5-1
j_call: TRBJ2-2
clone_size: NA
cdr3_aa: CASSSSRQGGTGELFF
cdr3_nt: TGCGCCAGCAGCTCATCGAGACAGGGGGGAACCGGGGAGCTGTTTTTT

d_call: TRBD1
v_call: TRBV4-1
j_call: TRBJ2-3
clone_size: NA
cdr3_aa: CASSQDRWTGSTDTQYF
cdr3_nt: TGCGCCAGCAGCCAAGATAGGTGGACAGGGAGTACGGATACGCAGTATTTT

d_call: NA
v_call: TRBV6-5
j_call: TRBJ2-2
clone_size: NA
cdr3_aa: CASRWRETGELFF
cdr3_nt: TGTGCCAGCAGGTGGCGGGAAACCGGGGAGCTGTTTTTT